This paragraph covers one T cell receptor (beta chain) sequence. This entry is derived from a study of blood T cell repertoires in COVID-19. The repertoire was sequenced with immunoSEQ multiplex PCR; TCRdb's copy has only in-frame clones and lacks some. Here the sample spans some 89,000 clones, 90% being singletons. V was cut by 6 bases and J by 0 bases, with 12 bases left in between. CDR1 and CDR2 (germline): WNHNN, SYGVQD (reference sequence). CDR3 length: 15 residues. This sequence joins TRBV10-1 and TRBJ1-3; perhaps TRBD1 as D (6 bases). The receptor comes from a man aged 55-75 years with acute or convalescent COVID-19. Sequencing was carried out using peripheral blood. Written as DNA, the CDR3 is TGCGCCAGCAGACCTGGACAGCTCTCTGGAAACACCATATATTTT. Protein: CASRPGQLSGNTIYF.